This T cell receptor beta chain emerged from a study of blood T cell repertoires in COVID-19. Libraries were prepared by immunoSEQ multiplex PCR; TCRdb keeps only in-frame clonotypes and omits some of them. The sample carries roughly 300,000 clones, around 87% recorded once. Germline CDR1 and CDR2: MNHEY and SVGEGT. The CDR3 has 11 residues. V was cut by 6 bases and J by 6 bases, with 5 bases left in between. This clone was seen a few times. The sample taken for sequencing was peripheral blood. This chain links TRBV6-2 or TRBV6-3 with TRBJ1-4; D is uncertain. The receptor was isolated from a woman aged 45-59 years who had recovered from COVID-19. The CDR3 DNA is TGTGCCAGCAGCCGAGATGAAAAACTGTTTTTT. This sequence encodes CASSRDEKLFF.